This TCR beta chain was observed in a study of blood T cell repertoires in COVID-19. Study background: Samples taken during acute and convalescent COVID-19 were collected in the United States, Italy and Spain. PBMCs, B-cell-depleted T cells, or T cells provided the cDNA or gDNA that made up the material.

Authors' methods: Estimation of nucleated cell counts relied on the amplification of reference gene primers. This table comes from immunoSEQ multiplex PCR, and its TCRdb copy is limited to in-frame clones, with some not included. The DNA gave D and trimming, while V, J and clone size come from that table. The profile shows tens of thousands of clones, 75% to 80% of them singletons. The CDR3 is 15 residues long. The germline gives CDR1 LGHDT, CDR2 YNNKEL (reference sequence). Deletions cut 4 bases from V and 5 bases from J, with 18 bases between. The count of this clone is one. The chain is built from TRBV3-1 (or the pseudogene TRBV3-2) and TRBJ2-7; weak D call: TRBD2 (7 bases). This TCR derives from a man aged 65 to 85 with COVID-19, enrolled during active disease. Specimen: peripheral blood. The DNA of the CDR3 is TGTGCCAGCAGCCCCGGGAGGAGGGGGAGGGACGAGCAGTACTTC. Translating it yields CASSPGRRGRDEQYF.